This T cell receptor beta chain is drawn from a study of graft-versus-host responses after intestinal transplantation. The wider study: The whole recipient group had anti-thymocyte globulin induction followed by tacrolimus and steroids for around three years.

Trimming took 0 bases from V and 7 from J; bases not matched to a gene: 8. The germline V gene has CDR1 SGDLS and CDR2 YYNGEE. The CDR3 extends over 16 amino acids. Clones were read by immunoSEQ multiplex PCR, and TCRdb kept only the in-frame ones, dropping some. This sample carries tens of thousands of clones, around 96% of them seen once, and the ten largest clones take around 0.5%. About this clone itself: Its matching antigen is unknown.

This TCR was recovered from a human donor who received an intestinal transplant. The chain joins TRBV9 to TRBJ2-1; TRBD1 matches 9 bases. The source was unstimulated CD8+ T cells sorted from spleen or lymph node cells, collected before intestinal transplant. The DNA for the CDR3 is TGTGCCAGCAGCGTAGTGATCGGGACAGGGCTGAATGAGCAGTTCTTC. Translated: CASSVVIGTGLNEQFF.